This entry features one T cell receptor beta chain sequence. The data were taken from a study of long-term antiretroviral therapy in people with HIV. Sequencing relied on immunoSEQ assay v3.0, run at survey level. TCRdb's table, derived via immunoSEQ multiplex PCR, lists solely in-frame clones and lacks some. The sample has some 35,000 clones, about 93% seen once; the top ten hold roughly 3.9%. This CDR3 has 15 amino acids. V trimming: 5 bases; J trimming: 3 bases; junction bases outside the gene matches: 8. Germline V gene data show CDR1 as SGHAT and CDR2 as FQDESV (reference sequence). This rearrangement joins TRBV11-1 to TRBJ2-7; 9 bases agree with TRBD2. Material: unsorted PBMCs, obtained 4.1 years after starting antiretroviral therapy. The TCR originated in a woman in her 50s with HIV. Written as DNA, the CDR3 is TGTGCCAGCAGCCGAGAGAGCGGGGGGCTCTACGAGCAGTACTTC. The encoded protein is CASSRESGGLYEQYF.